A single sample gave rise to the 13 T cell receptor beta chains below, sequenced in a study of type 1 regulatory T cells. TCRdb used MiXCR to reprocess the reads, holding one entry per CDR3 protein. The sample consists of roughly 65,000 distinct CDR3 sequences, about 50% of them appearing once. For these receptors, no antigen is known. The sample comprised cultured non-Tr1 T cells, either the whole culture or a sorted T cell fraction (not recorded which). These receptors all stem from a human donor in good health.

This clonotype has only a few counts. This chain joins TRBV7-9 and TRBJ2-2, with 8 bases that match TRBD1. V lost 5 bases and J lost 5; bases outside the gene matches: 7. Germline V lookup: CDR1 SEHNR, CDR2 FQNEAQ (reference sequence). This CDR3 contains 15 residues. The CDR3 loop reads CASSARTGKTGELFF. CDR3 DNA: TGTGCCAGCAGCGCCCGGACAGGGAAAACCGGGGAGCTGTTTTTT. Looking up the rest from reference TRBV7-9 and TRBJ2-2 gives the full variable domain: DTGVSQNPRHKITKRGQNVTFRCDPISEHNRLYWYRQTLGQGPEFLTYFQNEAQLEKSRLLSDRFSAERPKGSFSTLEIQRTEQGDSAMYLCASSARTGKTGELFFGEGSRLTVL.

This chain links TRBV20-1 with TRBJ2-1; 7 nucleotides align to TRBD2. Trimming at V came to 0 bases and at J to 2 bases, leaving 4 bases not matched to a gene. Germline V gene lookup returns CDR1 DFQATT and CDR2 SNEGSKA (reference sequence). This CDR3 has 15 residues. CDR3 sequence: CSAREEAGAYNEQFF. CDR3 sequence (DNA): TGCAGTGCTAGAGAAGAGGCGGGGGCCTACAATGAGCAGTTCTTC.

This chain uses TRBV4-3 with TRBJ1-5, with TRBD1 matching 7 bases. V was clipped by 0 bases and J by 7 bases; unmatched bases: 15. This CDR3 region has 18 residues. CDR1 is LGHNA and CDR2 is YSLEER in the germline V gene. As DNA, the CDR3 is TGCGCCAGCAGCCAAGACTTACCGACGACAGGGCCCAGACAGCCCCAGCATTTT. This encodes CASSQDLPTTGPRQPQHF.

The CDR3 coding sequence is TGTGCCACCGGCCCGGGACAGGGTGTCAAAAACATTCAGTACTTC. It translates to CATGPGQGVKNIQYF. This chain uses TRBV12-3 or TRBV12-4 with TRBJ2-4, with 9 bases matching TRBD1. This CDR3 has 15 residues. V shed 10 bases, J shed 3 bases, and the junction held 10 bases outside the gene matches.

This rearrangement joins TRBV5-1 to TRBJ2-3; D remains unclear. V was cut by 0 bases and J by 2 bases, with 10 bases left in between. Germline V gene data show CDR1 as SGHRS and CDR2 as YFSETQ. This CDR3 contains 15 residues. In nucleotides, the CDR3 is TGCGCCAGCAGCTTGGAGGGTGGCCTCACAGATACGCAGTATTTT. Residues: CASSLEGGLTDTQYF.

The table lists this clonotype with a few counts. This chain uses TRBV12-3 or TRBV12-4 with TRBJ2-3, with 7 positions matching TRBD2. With 0 bases clipped from V and 3 bases from J, the junction kept 12 bases outside the gene matches. CDR3 length equals 18 residues. The CDR3: CASSLALRIGGSTDTQYF. In DNA, the CDR3 is TGTGCCAGCAGTTTAGCTTTACGGATCGGGGGGTCAACAGATACGCAGTATTTT.

J is TRBJ2-3 and V is TRBV11-2, with D possibly TRBD1 on 8 matching bases. From germline, CDR1 is SGHAT and CDR2 FQNNGV. V was shortened by 6 bases and J by 8 bases, with 24 bases between the two germline ends. The CDR3 contains 16 residues. The CDR3, as DNA: TGTGCCAGCAGACCCAGCGGGACAGGACGGTCGGGTACGCAGTATTTT. Residues: CASRPSGTGRSGTQYF. Filled out from reference TRBV11-2 and TRBJ2-3, the complete variable domain reads EAGVAQSPRYKIIEKRQSVAFWCNPISGHATLYWYQQILGQGPKLLIQFQNNGVVDDSQLPKDRFSAERLKGVDSTLKIQPAKLEDSAVYLCASRPSGTGRSGTQYFGPGTRLTVL.

The rearrangement links TRBV7-8 to TRBJ2-3, with D tentatively TRBD2 (7 bases). Trimming stripped 5 bases from V and 15 bases from J, with 18 bases between. Germline CDR1 and CDR2: SGHVS and FQNEAQ. CDR3 length equals 12 residues. The CDR3 region is CASSPAPGGRYF. The DNA for the CDR3 is TGTGCCAGCAGCCCCGCCCCCGGGGGGCGATATTTT.

The V gene is TRBV20-1, the J gene TRBJ2-4; D possibly corresponds to TRBD2 (5 bases). The CDR3 totals 13 residues. The germline gives CDR1 DFQATT, CDR2 SNEGSKA (reference sequence). The CDR3 DNA reads TGCGCTCTCCTTGGACTAGCCAAAAACATTCAGTACTTC. Residues: CALLGLAKNIQYF.

The chain joins TRBV11-3 to TRBJ2-2; D might be TRBD2 (6 bases). Germline values: CDR1 SGHNT, CDR2 YENEEA. The CDR3 runs to 16 residues. V lost 4 bases to trimming and J lost 3 bases, with 15 bases between them. CDR3 in DNA: TGTGCCAGCAGCTCCCCCCCAGCGGGTCACACCGGGGAGCTGTTTTTT. This gives the protein CASSSPPAGHTGELFF.

The CDR3 spells CASSVAPGAQETQYF. In DNA form, the CDR3 reads TGTGCCAGCAGCGTAGCCCCAGGGGCCCAAGAGACCCAGTACTTC. The chain carries TRBV9 and TRBJ2-5; possibly TRBD1 for D (6 bases). CDR1 and CDR2 (germline): SGDLS, YYNGEE. The V end lost 0 bases, the J end lost 1 base, and 10 bases lay between the germline ends. The CDR3 has 15 residues. The whole variable domain, filled in from reference TRBV9 and TRBJ2-5, reads DSGVTQTPKHLITATGQRVTLRCSPRSGDLSVYWYQQSLDQGLQFLIQYYNGEERAKGNILERFSAQQFPDLHSELNLSSLELGDSALYFCASSVAPGAQETQYFGPGTRLLVL.

The V gene is TRBV7-2, the J gene TRBJ1-1; 11 bases are shared with TRBD1. In germline, CDR1 is SGHTA, CDR2 FQGNSA. Trimming at V came to 3 bases and at J to 0 bases, leaving 9 bases not matched to a gene. The CDR3 loop spans 18 amino acids. The CDR3 sequence is CASSFRGGTGGLNTEAFF. CDR3 coding DNA: TGTGCCAGCAGCTTTAGAGGGGGGACAGGGGGGTTGAACACTGAAGCTTTCTTT.

The table lists this clonotype with a count of one. As the CDR3 is not closed by the conserved phenylalanine or tryptophan, this likely results from a read error. The J gene is TRBJ2-3, the V gene TRBV20-1, with TRBD2 matching 13 bases. CDR1 and CDR2 from the germline V gene are DFQATT and SNEGSKA (reference sequence). The CDR3 length is 15 residues. Trimming removed 3 bases from V and 3 bases from J; junction bases left unmatched: 3. The CDR3: CSARKTSGGTDTQYL. The CDR3 DNA follows: TGCAGTGCTAGGAAGACTAGCGGGGGGACAGATACGCAGTATTTG.